These 17 T cell receptor beta chains originate from one sample sequenced in a study of OX40 agonist ivuxolimab in advanced cancers. TCRdb's table, derived via immunoSEQ multiplex PCR, lists solely in-frame clones and lacks some. The data contain 150,000 to 190,000 clones, roughly 92% of them singletons. This sample comprised CD4+ or CD8+ T cells sorted from blood, obtained in a trial of the OX40 agonist ivuxolimab. These receptors came from an adult with an advanced solid tumor such as melanoma, head and neck, liver or kidney cancer.

The chain recombines TRBV27 with TRBJ1-4; 7 nucleotides align to TRBD1. The CDR3 covers 15 residues. The V gene end was trimmed by 9 bases and the J gene end by 5 bases; junction bases not matched to a gene: 12. CDR1 is MNHEY, CDR2 SMNVEV, per germline (reference sequence). For the CDR3, the DNA is TGTGCCAGTCGCCAAGGGGGCAGGGCCAATGAAAAACTGTTTTTT. Protein product: CASRQGGRANEKLFF.

This chain joins TRBV15 and TRBJ1-1; 9 positions match TRBD1. V shed 0 bases, J shed 7 bases, and the junction held 6 bases outside the gene matches. CDR1 is LNHNV and CDR2 is YYDKDF in the germline V gene (reference sequence). This CDR3 is built from 15 residues. The CDR3: CATSRDPTGGDEAFF. The CDR3, as DNA: TGTGCCACCAGCAGAGACCCGACAGGGGGGGATGAAGCTTTCTTT. Together with reference TRBV15 and TRBJ1-1, the CDR3 gives the full variable domain: DAMVIQNPRYQVTQFGKPVTLSCSQTLNHNVMYWYQQKSSQAPKLLFHYYDKDFNNEADTPDNFQSRRPNTSFCFLDIRSPGLGDTAMYLCATSRDPTGGDEAFFGQGTRLTVV.

The rearrangement uses TRBV5-5 and TRBJ2-7; D gene unclear. CDR1 SGHKS and CDR2 YYEKEE come from the germline V gene (reference sequence). V was trimmed by 0 bases and J by 2 bases, leaving 6 bases between them. CDR3 size: 13 residues. This CDR3 is CASSLEPAYEQYF. The CDR3 bases are TGTGCCAGCAGCTTGGAGCCAGCCTACGAGCAGTACTTC.

The chain is built from TRBV19 and TRBJ2-1, with TRBD2 as a possible D gene (5 bases). Per germline, CDR1 LNHDA and CDR2 SQIVND (reference sequence). Between the trimmed V and J ends, which lost 3 bases and 4 bases, there was a span of 10 bases. The CDR3 extends over 14 amino acids. DNA for the CDR3: TGTGCCAGTAGTATGGAGACTACTTACAATGAGCAGTTCTTC. Amino acid sequence: CASSMETTYNEQFF.

This chain connects TRBV7-9 to TRBJ1-2; 7 positions match TRBD1. Germline CDR1 SEHNR, CDR2 FQNEAQ (reference sequence). This CDR3 is built from 16 residues. Trimming at V came to 1 base and at J to 4 bases, leaving 9 bases not matched to a gene. DNA for the CDR3: TGTGCCAGCAGCTTAGGTTGGAGGGGGCAGAGCTATGGCTACACCTTC. Amino acids: CASSLGWRGQSYGYTF. The variable domain in full, with the rest retrieved from reference TRBV7-9 and TRBJ1-2, is DTGVSQNPRHKITKRGQNVTFRCDPISEHNRLYWYRQTLGQGPEFLTYFQNEAQLEKSRLLSDRFSAERPKGSFSTLEIQRTEQGDSAMYLCASSLGWRGQSYGYTFGSGTRLTVV.

This chain uses TRBV7-2 with TRBJ1-2, with a weak D call TRBD1 (5 bases). The CDR3 is 12 amino acids. Germline V gene lookup returns CDR1 SGHTA and CDR2 FQGNSA. The V end was cut by 4 bases, the J end by 2 bases, with 5 bases between. The CDR3, as DNA: TGTGCCAGCAGCTGGGACAACTATGGCTACACCTTC. Its protein product is CASSWDNYGYTF.

This clone was recorded once. The chain links TRBV5-4 to TRBJ2-3, with D tentatively TRBD2 (6 bases). Trimming removed 0 bases from V and 0 bases from J, with 8 bases in between. The CDR3 totals 15 residues. Germline V gene lookup returns CDR1 SGHNT and CDR2 YYREEE (reference sequence). For the CDR3, the DNA is TGTGCCAGCAGCTTGGTTGGGACTAGCACAGATACGCAGTATTTT. This translates into CASSLVGTSTDTQYF. The entire variable domain, with the rest obtained from reference TRBV5-4 and TRBJ2-3, is as follows: ETGVTQSPTHLIKTRGQQVTLRCSSQSGHNTVSWYQQALGQGPQFIFQYYREEENGRGNFPPRFSGLQFPNYSSELNVNALELDDSALYLCASSLVGTSTDTQYFGPGTRLTVL.

This clone was seen only once. V and J are TRBV7-2 and TRBJ2-1; tentatively, D is TRBD1 (6 bases). Germline lookup yields CDR1 SGHTA and CDR2 FQGNSA. The CDR3 contains 11 residues. V was cut by 8 bases and J by 12 bases, with 14 bases left in between. CDR3 amino acids: CASQQGRVQFF. CDR3 in DNA: TGTGCCAGCCAACAGGGTAGAGTGCAGTTCTTC.

The CDR3 here is CASSSPGGPNTGELFF. The CDR3 coding sequence is TGTGCCAGCAGTTCTCCGGGGGGCCCAAACACCGGGGAGCTGTTTTTT. The chain uses TRBV28 and TRBJ2-2, with D possibly matching TRBD2 (7 bases). The CDR3 is 16 residues long. Germline-derived CDR1 and CDR2 are MDHEN and SYDVKM. Trimming shortened V by 4 bases and J by 2 bases, and 14 bases separated the two germline ends.

This sequence joins TRBV7-3 and TRBJ1-1, with D unresolved. V lost 1 base, J lost 2 bases, and 11 bases lay in between. The CDR3 runs to 15 residues. CDR1 SGHTA and CDR2 FQGTGA come from the germline V gene. CDR3 region: CASSLMTGLNTEAFF. The CDR3 DNA reads TGTGCCAGCAGCTTAATGACGGGATTAAACACTGAAGCTTTCTTT.

In its sample, this clone was seen once. The gene calls are TRBV5-1 and TRBJ2-3; D unresolved. Germline CDR1 and CDR2: SGHRS and YFSETQ. V lost 2 bases to trimming and J lost 1 base, with 5 bases between them. The CDR3 runs 13 residues. DNA for the CDR3: TGCGCCAGCAGCTTAGGACGCACAGATACGCAGTATTTT. Protein: CASSLGRTDTQYF.

The chain combines TRBV10-3 with TRBJ1-4; unclear D gene. With 0 bases removed from V and 9 bases from J, the gap between germline ends came to 11 bases. Germline V gene lookup returns CDR1 ENHRY and CDR2 SYGVKD. There are 14 residues in the CDR3. Here the CDR3 DNA reads TGTGCCATCAGTGAGTCGATCGTCCGGCAAAAACTGTTTTTT. Encoded protein: CAISESIVRQKLFF.

V usage is TRBV6-1 and J usage is TRBJ2-1; the D gene is possibly TRBD1 (5 bases). The V and J ends lost 3 bases and 13 bases respectively, with 16 bases between them. Germline CDR1 is MNHNS and CDR2 is SASEGT. This CDR3 contains 13 residues. The CDR3 sequence is CASSEAGAQSQFF. As DNA, the CDR3 is TGTGCCAGCAGTGAGGCTGGGGCCCAATCACAGTTCTTC.

Written as DNA, the CDR3 is TGTGCCAGCAGCTCATCCCGGCACAGTGAGCAGTTCTTC. Amino acid sequence: CASSSSRHSEQFF. This chain uses TRBV7-2 with TRBJ2-1; D is ambiguous. Germline CDR1 is SGHTA and CDR2 is FQGNSA. V lost 4 bases and J 9 bases, leaving 13 bases between the germline ends. The CDR3 totals 13 residues. Full variable domain (outside the CDR3, taken from reference TRBV7-2 and TRBJ2-1): GAGVSQSPSNKVTEKGKDVELRCDPISGHTALYWYRQSLGQGLEFLIYFQGNSAPDKSGLPSDRFSAERTGGSVSTLTIQRTQQEDSAVYLCASSSSRHSEQFFGPGTRLTVL.

This chain connects TRBV5-4 to TRBJ1-2, with 8 bases lining up with TRBD1. Looked up from germline, CDR1 is SGHNT and CDR2 is YYREEE (reference sequence). Trimming cost V 5 bases and J 5 bases; bases outside gene matches: 11. The length of the CDR3 is 15 residues. This CDR3 reads CASRKQGDFPYGYTF. The CDR3 DNA reads as TGTGCCAGCAGGAAACAGGGGGATTTTCCTTATGGCTACACCTTC. Complete variable domain (other parts from reference TRBV5-4 and TRBJ1-2): ETGVTQSPTHLIKTRGQQVTLRCSSQSGHNTVSWYQQALGQGPQFIFQYYREEENGRGNFPPRFSGLQFPNYSSELNVNALELDDSALYLCASRKQGDFPYGYTFGSGTRLTVV.

This CDR3 is CASSGATGFNQPQHF. DNA for the CDR3: TGTGCCAGCTCCGGGGCGACAGGTTTTAATCAGCCCCAGCATTTT. The J gene is TRBJ1-5, the V gene TRBV18, with TRBD1 as a possible D gene (6 bases). Germline CDR1 reads KGHSH; CDR2 reads LQKENI. Trimming shortened V by 6 bases and J by 4 bases, and 16 bases separated the two germline ends. The CDR3 consists of 15 residues.

The chain recombines TRBV7-2 with TRBJ1-1; D is unclear. With 5 bases removed from V and 2 bases from J, the gap between germline ends came to 3 bases. CDR1 is SGHTA, CDR2 FQGNSA, per germline. This CDR3 has 11 residues. The CDR3 DNA reads TGTGCCAGCAGCGCCAACACTGAAGCTTTCTTT. It codes for CASSANTEAFF.